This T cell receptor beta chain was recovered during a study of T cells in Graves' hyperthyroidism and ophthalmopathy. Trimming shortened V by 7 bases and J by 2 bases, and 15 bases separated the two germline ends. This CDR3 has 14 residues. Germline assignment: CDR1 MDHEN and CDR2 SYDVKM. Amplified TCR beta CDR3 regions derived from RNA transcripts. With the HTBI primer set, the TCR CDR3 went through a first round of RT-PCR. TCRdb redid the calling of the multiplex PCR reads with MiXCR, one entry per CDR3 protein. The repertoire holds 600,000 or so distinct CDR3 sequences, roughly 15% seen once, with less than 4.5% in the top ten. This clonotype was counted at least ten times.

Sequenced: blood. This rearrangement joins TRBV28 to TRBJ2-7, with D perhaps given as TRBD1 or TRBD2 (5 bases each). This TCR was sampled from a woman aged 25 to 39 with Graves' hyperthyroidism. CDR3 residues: CASNTGRNPYEQYF. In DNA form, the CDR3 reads TGTGCCAGCAACACGGGACGGAACCCCTACGAGCAGTACTTC.